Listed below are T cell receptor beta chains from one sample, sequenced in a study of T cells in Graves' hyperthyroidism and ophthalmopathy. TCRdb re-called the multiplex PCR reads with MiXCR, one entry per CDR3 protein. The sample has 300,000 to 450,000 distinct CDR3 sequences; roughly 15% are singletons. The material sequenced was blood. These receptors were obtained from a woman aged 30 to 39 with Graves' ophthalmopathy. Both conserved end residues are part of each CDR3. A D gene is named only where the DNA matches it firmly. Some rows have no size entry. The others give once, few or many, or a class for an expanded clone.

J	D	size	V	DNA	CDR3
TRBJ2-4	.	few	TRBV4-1	TGCGCCAGCAGCCAGTCGGGGTTACCAAACATTCAGTACTTC	CASSQSGLPNIQYF
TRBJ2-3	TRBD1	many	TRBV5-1	TGCGCCAGCAGCCCCGGGACAGCCACAGATACGCAGTATTTT	CASSPGTATDTQYF
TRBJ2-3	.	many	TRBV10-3	TGTGCCATCAGTGGTCCACAGAGTATTGGCACAGATACGCAGTATTTT	CAISGPQSIGTDTQYF
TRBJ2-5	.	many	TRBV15	TGTGCCACCAGCAGACAGGGTGGAGAGCCAGAGACCCAGTACTTC	CATSRQGGEPETQYF
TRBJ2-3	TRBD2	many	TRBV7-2	TGTGCCAGCAGCTTAGCAGCGGGATCCACAGATACGCAGTATTTT	CASSLAAGSTDTQYF
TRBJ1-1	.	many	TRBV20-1	TGCAGTACTAGTAAGGGCGGTTGGACTGAAGCTTTCTTT	CSTSKGGWTEAFF
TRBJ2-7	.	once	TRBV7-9	TGTGCCAGCAGCTTAGAAGGGTCTCCCACCTACGAGCAGTACTTC	CASSLEGSPTYEQYF
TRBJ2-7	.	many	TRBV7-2	TGTGCCAGCAGCTTCGCAAGGGGCGGGGTAGCCTCCTACGAGCAGTACTTC	CASSFARGGVASYEQYF
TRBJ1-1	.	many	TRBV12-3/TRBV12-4	TGTGCCAGCAGTTTAAGTTTCGGGTCCTCACGGACTGAAGCTTTCTTT	CASSLSFGSSRTEAFF
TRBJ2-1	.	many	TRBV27	TGTGCCAGCAGTTCGGGGGGCCTGAGTATTGAGCAGTTCTTC	CASSSGGLSIEQFF
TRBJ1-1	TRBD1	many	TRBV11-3	TGTGCCAGCAAATTAATGGGACAGGGGAACACTGAAGCTTTCTTT	CASKLMGQGNTEAFF
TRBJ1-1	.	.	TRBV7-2	TGTGCCAGCAGCCCCGAGAGGAGTTTAAACACTGAAGCTTTCTTT	CASSPERSLNTEAFF
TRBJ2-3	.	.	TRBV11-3	TGTGCCAGCACCGTCCAGGGGACAGATACGCAGTATTTT	CASTVQGTDTQYF
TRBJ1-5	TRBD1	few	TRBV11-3	TGTGCCAGCAGCTTTGGACAGGGCCCAGGGCCCCAGCATTTT	CASSFGQGPGPQHF
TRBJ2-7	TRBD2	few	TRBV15	TGTGCCACCAGCAGAGTTGGGCGTTTCGGGACTAGCGGTTTCTACGAGCAGTACTTC	CATSRVGRFGTSGFYEQYF
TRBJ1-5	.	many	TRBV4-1	TGCGCCAGCAGCCAAGTGCAGGTTGAGGCCGCCAATCAGCCCCAGCATTTT	CASSQVQVEAANQPQHF
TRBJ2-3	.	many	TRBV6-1	TGTGCCAGCAGTCCAACTAGCTCCGTTTGGAGACGGACGCAGTATTTT	CASSPTSSVWRRTQYF
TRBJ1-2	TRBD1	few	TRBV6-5	TGTGCCAGCAGTTACCCGCGACAGGGAAGATATTTGCGCTACACCTTC	CASSYPRQGRYLRYTF
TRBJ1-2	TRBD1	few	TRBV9	TGTGCCAGCAGCGTGGGGGCCGGGACAGGTTATGGCTACACCTTC	CASSVGAGTGYGYTF
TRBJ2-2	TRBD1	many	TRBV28	TGTGCCAGCAGTACTCCCGGGACAGGGGGCCTGAACACCGGGGAGCTGTTTTTT	CASSTPGTGGLNTGELFF
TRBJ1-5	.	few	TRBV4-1	TGCGCCAGCAGCCAAATCCTGCGGGGGAATCAGCCCCAGCATTTT	CASSQILRGNQPQHF
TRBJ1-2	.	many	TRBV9	TGTGCCAGCAGCGTAGCGAGGGGCCCTGGCTACACCTTC	CASSVARGPGYTF
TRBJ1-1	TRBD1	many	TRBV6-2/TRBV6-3	TGTGCCAGCAGTTACCCTACCGGGACAGGGATGAACACTGAAGCTTTCTTT	CASSYPTGTGMNTEAFF